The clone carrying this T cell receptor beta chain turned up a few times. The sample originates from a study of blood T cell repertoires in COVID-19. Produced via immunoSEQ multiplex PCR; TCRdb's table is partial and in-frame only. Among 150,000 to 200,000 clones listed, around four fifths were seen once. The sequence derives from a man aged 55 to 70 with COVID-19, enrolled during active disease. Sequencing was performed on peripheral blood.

The CDR3 DNA follows: TGTGCCAGTAGTGGAGACAGGCAGGGAAACACCATATATTTT. Its translation: CASSGDRQGNTIYF. The chain carries TRBV19 and TRBJ1-3; the D gene is possibly TRBD1 (6 bases). CDR1 is LNHDA, CDR2 SQIVND, per germline (reference sequence). This CDR3 comprises 14 residues. With 5 bases removed from V and 4 bases from J, the gap between germline ends came to 12 bases. Together with reference TRBV19 and TRBJ1-3, the CDR3 gives the full variable domain: DGGITQSPKYLFRKEGQNVTLSCEQNLNHDAMYWYRQDPGQGLRLIYYSQIVNDFQKGDIAEGYSVSREKKESFPLTVTSAQKNPTAFYLCASSGDRQGNTIYFGEGSWLTVV.